The 9 T cell receptor beta chains below all came from one sample that was sequenced in a study of CD8+ T cells in alopecia areata. Treatment in this sample: oral pan-JAK inhibitor, 5-10 mg twice daily. RNA was extracted and reverse transcribed into cDNA as the sequencing template. Here immunoSEQ multiplex PCR was the method, and the copy in TCRdb shows in-frame clones only, minus some. The top ten clones hold around 9.1% of a sample with some 180,000 clones, 45% to 60% of them seen once. The source material was CD8+ T cells sorted from blood, sampled between weeks 51 and 52, from a patient treated with tofacitinib. These receptors all come from a human donor with alopecia areata.

With regard to this clone: A much larger clonotype is one base distant, so this may be a read error. This rearrangement joins TRBV25-1 to TRBJ1-3; D is undetermined. Germline V gene lookup returns CDR1 MGHDK and CDR2 SYGVNS. Between the trimmed V and J ends, which lost 5 bases and 0 bases, there was a span of 2 bases. The CDR3 has 12 amino acids. For the CDR3, the DNA is TGTGCCAGCAGTCTCTCTGGAAACACCATATATTTT. This sequence encodes CASSLSGNTIYF.

The rearrangement links TRBV23-1 to TRBJ2-5, with a weak D call TRBD2 (5 bases). TRBV23-1 is marked as an open reading frame, function uncertain. The CDR3 is 15 residues long. Deletions cut 6 bases from V and 3 bases from J, with 17 bases between. Here the CDR3 DNA reads TGCGCCAGCAGAAGCCCATACGTGGGAGAAGAGACCCAGTACTTC. Residues: CASRSPYVGEETQYF.

This sequence joins TRBV7-3 and TRBJ1-1; unclear D gene. V lost 3 bases to trimming and J lost 1 base, with 9 bases between them. Germline CDR1 SGHTA, CDR2 FQGTGA. The CDR3 sequence is 14 residues long. The CDR3 DNA is TGTGCCAGCAGCTTCGGGGTCACGAACACTGAAGCTTTCTTT. It encodes CASSFGVTNTEAFF.

This chain connects TRBV9 to TRBJ2-7; 7 bases are a match to TRBD1. V trimming: 0 bases; J trimming: 2 bases; junction bases outside the gene matches: 2. CDR1 is SGDLS, CDR2 YYNGEE, per germline. This CDR3 contains 14 residues. Here the CDR3 reads CASSVAGTAYEQYF. The DNA for the CDR3 is TGTGCCAGCAGCGTAGCCGGGACAGCCTACGAGCAGTACTTC.

This clone was observed a few times. This rearrangement joins TRBV19 to TRBJ1-1; D unclear. V was clipped by 2 bases and J by 0 bases, with 7 bases between them. Germline lookup yields CDR1 LNHDA and CDR2 SQIVND (reference sequence). The CDR3 has 14 residues. The CDR3 loop is CASSIPRLNTEAFF. The CDR3 DNA reads as TGTGCCAGTAGTATACCCAGATTGAACACTGAAGCTTTCTTT.

The V gene is TRBV29-1, the J gene TRBJ1-2; TRBD1 might be the D (5 bases). Germline assignment: CDR1 SQVTM and CDR2 ANQGSEA. The CDR3 totals 11 residues. The V gene lost 6 bases and the J gene lost 6 bases, with 11 bases spanning the gap. CDR3 region: CSVFWGNGYTF. In nucleotides, the CDR3 is TGCAGCGTCTTTTGGGGGAATGGCTACACCTTC.

The V call is TRBV7-9, the J call TRBJ1-1; tentatively, D is TRBD1 (6 bases). The CDR3 is made up of 14 amino acids. V lost 2 bases and J 6 bases, leaving 13 bases between the germline ends. The germline V gene has CDR1 SEHNR and CDR2 FQNEAQ (reference sequence). The CDR3 spells CASSLKGEQAEAFF. The DNA for the CDR3 is TGTGCCAGCAGCTTAAAGGGGGAACAGGCTGAAGCTTTCTTT. The full variable domain, rest sourced from reference TRBV7-9 and TRBJ1-1, is DTGVSQNPRHKITKRGQNVTFRCDPISEHNRLYWYRQTLGQGPEFLTYFQNEAQLEKSRLLSDRFSAERPKGSFSTLEIQRTEQGDSAMYLCASSLKGEQAEAFFGQGTRLTVV.

The chain combines TRBV10-3 with TRBJ2-3; 8 nucleotides agree with TRBD1. V gave up 2 bases and J gave up 1 base; unmatched junction bases: 11. Germline V gene sequence: CDR1 ENHRY, CDR2 SYGVKD. There are 18 residues in the CDR3. Here the CDR3 reads CAISEPYRTGLGTDTQYF. The CDR3 DNA sequence: TGTGCCATCAGTGAGCCCTATCGGACAGGGCTAGGCACAGATACGCAGTATTTT.

Comments on this clone: Within the sample, other DNA sequences also encode this same CDR3. This sequence joins TRBV5-4 and TRBJ1-1, with D possibly matching TRBD1 (5 bases). CDR1 is SGHNT, CDR2 YYREEE, per germline (reference sequence). The CDR3 extends over 14 amino acids. V was cut by 4 bases and J by 1 base, with 11 bases left in between. DNA for the CDR3: TGTGCCAGCAGCCCCGGTGGGGCGAACACTGAAGCTTTCTTT. As protein: CASSPGGANTEAFF.